These T cell receptor beta chains were read from a single sample in a study of cytomegalovirus exposure and HLA in healthy donors. Profiled with immunoSEQ multiplex PCR; TCRdb holds only in-frame clones, not every one. Here the sample table reports around 110,000 clones. Sequences were obtained from PBMCs. The receptors were sampled from a man aged 40-49 years in good health and CMV-seropositive. Each CDR3 is given with its conserved first and last residue. A D gene is named only where the DNA matches it firmly.

d_gene: .; v_gene: TRBV19; j_gene: TRBJ2-5; CDR3aa: CASSIYREETQYF; CDR3nt: TGTGCCAGTAGTATATACAGGGAAGAGACCCAGTACTTC
d_gene: TRBD1; v_gene: TRBV5-1; j_gene: TRBJ1-2; CDR3aa: CASSPTGIFGYTF; CDR3nt: TGCGCCAGCAGCCCGACAGGGATATTTGGCTACACCTTC
d_gene: TRBD2; v_gene: TRBV5-1; j_gene: TRBJ2-3; CDR3aa: CASCLGLALTDTQYF; CDR3nt: TGCGCCAGCTGCCTCGGACTAGCTCTCACGGATACGCAGTATTTT
d_gene: .; v_gene: TRBV25-1; j_gene: TRBJ2-3; CDR3aa: CARVSIGADTQYF; CDR3nt: TGTGCCAGGGTATCCATCGGGGCAGATACGCAGTATTTT
d_gene: .; v_gene: TRBV7-2; j_gene: TRBJ2-3; CDR3aa: CASSRQGGSTDTQYF; CDR3nt: TGTGCCAGCAGCCGGCAGGGCGGCAGCACAGATACGCAGTATTTT
d_gene: .; v_gene: TRBV10-3; j_gene: TRBJ2-5; CDR3aa: CAISESGEETQYF; CDR3nt: TGTGCCATCAGTGAGTCCGGAGAAGAGACCCAGTACTTC
d_gene: TRBD2; v_gene: TRBV29-1; j_gene: TRBJ2-7; CDR3aa: CSVHLAGGPYEQYF; CDR3nt: TGCAGCGTCCACCTAGCGGGAGGGCCCTACGAGCAGTACTTC
d_gene: .; v_gene: TRBV29-1; j_gene: TRBJ1-2; CDR3aa: CSVGAGDYGYTF; CDR3nt: TGCAGCGTTGGTGCGGGGGACTATGGCTACACCTTC
d_gene: TRBD1; v_gene: TRBV2; j_gene: TRBJ2-6; CDR3aa: CASSDGTGSGANVLTF; CDR3nt: TGTGCCAGCAGTGACGGGACAGGCTCTGGGGCCAACGTCCTGACTTTC
d_gene: .; v_gene: TRBV7-8; j_gene: TRBJ2-5; CDR3aa: CASSLDRETQYF; CDR3nt: TGTGCCAGCAGCTTAGATCGAGAGACCCAGTACTTC
d_gene: .; v_gene: TRBV11-3; j_gene: TRBJ2-3; CDR3aa: CASSLEAGDTQYF; CDR3nt: TGTGCCAGCAGCTTAGAGGCTGGAGATACGCAGTATTTT
d_gene: TRBD2; v_gene: TRBV7-3; j_gene: TRBJ2-1; CDR3aa: CASSLTGGTSGRGDEQFF; CDR3nt: TGTGCCAGCAGCTTAACGGGAGGGACTAGCGGGAGAGGTGATGAGCAGTTCTTC
d_gene: .; v_gene: TRBV7-8; j_gene: TRBJ2-7; CDR3aa: CASSLTFAGVDLYEQYF; CDR3nt: TGTGCCAGCAGCTTAACGTTTGCAGGGGTTGATCTGTACGAGCAGTACTTC
d_gene: .; v_gene: TRBV19; j_gene: TRBJ2-3; CDR3aa: CASSTNQGMTDTQYF; CDR3nt: TGTGCCAGTAGTACCAATCAGGGTATGACAGATACGCAGTATTTT
d_gene: .; v_gene: TRBV27; j_gene: TRBJ2-3; CDR3aa: CASSPRTRGGATDTQYF; CDR3nt: TGTGCCAGCAGTCCCCGGACTAGAGGGGGGGCCACAGATACGCAGTATTTT
d_gene: .; v_gene: TRBV4-1; j_gene: TRBJ2-2; CDR3aa: CASTYRAPNTGELFF; CDR3nt: TGCGCCAGCACCTACAGGGCCCCGAACACCGGGGAGCTGTTTTTT
d_gene: .; v_gene: TRBV6-6; j_gene: TRBJ2-1; CDR3aa: CASRGGSYNEQFF; CDR3nt: TGTGCCAGCAGAGGGGGCTCCTACAATGAGCAGTTCTTC
d_gene: TRBD1; v_gene: TRBV7-9; j_gene: TRBJ2-7; CDR3aa: CASADRGYEQYF; CDR3nt: TGTGCCAGCGCGGACAGGGGGTACGAGCAGTACTTC
d_gene: .; v_gene: TRBV5-1; j_gene: TRBJ2-2; CDR3aa: CASSLVASNTGELFF; CDR3nt: TGCGCCAGCAGCTTGGTAGCGTCGAACACCGGGGAGCTGTTTTTT
d_gene: TRBD1; v_gene: TRBV7-9; j_gene: TRBJ2-2; CDR3aa: CASSYTGGFTGELFF; CDR3nt: TGTGCCAGCAGCTATACAGGGGGTTTCACCGGGGAGCTGTTTTTT
d_gene: .; v_gene: TRBV25-1; j_gene: TRBJ2-3; CDR3aa: CASSEPGITDTQYF; CDR3nt: TGTGCCAGCAGTGAACCGGGGATAACAGATACGCAGTATTTT
d_gene: TRBD1; v_gene: TRBV5-4; j_gene: TRBJ1-5; CDR3aa: CASSLSPGTGTQPQHF; CDR3nt: TGTGCCAGCAGCTTAAGTCCAGGGACAGGAACTCAGCCCCAGCATTTT
d_gene: TRBD1; v_gene: TRBV5-5; j_gene: TRBJ1-4; CDR3aa: CASSSGTGGEKLFF; CDR3nt: TGTGCCAGCAGCTCCGGGACAGGGGGGGAAAAACTGTTTTTT
d_gene: TRBD2; v_gene: TRBV19; j_gene: TRBJ2-1; CDR3aa: CASSAPSGITNEQFF; CDR3nt: TGTGCCAGTAGTGCCCCTAGCGGGATTACTAATGAGCAGTTCTTC
d_gene: .; v_gene: TRBV23-1; j_gene: TRBJ2-5; CDR3aa: CASSSHTDSRQETQYF; CDR3nt: TGCGCCAGCAGTTCTCATACGGACAGTCGACAAGAGACCCAGTACTTC
d_gene: .; v_gene: TRBV28; j_gene: TRBJ1-1; CDR3aa: CASSGIGPKGEAFF; CDR3nt: TGTGCCAGCAGCGGGATCGGCCCCAAAGGGGAAGCTTTCTTT
d_gene: TRBD1; v_gene: TRBV6-1; j_gene: TRBJ2-7; CDR3aa: CASSVGGGEQYF; CDR3nt: TGTGCCAGCAGTGTAGGGGGCGGAGAGCAGTACTTC
d_gene: TRBD2; v_gene: TRBV29-1; j_gene: TRBJ2-1; CDR3aa: CSVKAGGTYNEQFF; CDR3nt: TGCAGCGTGAAAGCGGGAGGAACCTACAATGAGCAGTTCTTC
d_gene: TRBD1; v_gene: TRBV27; j_gene: TRBJ2-2; CDR3aa: CASSSQGAGGGNTGELFF; CDR3nt: TGTGCCAGCAGTTCCCAAGGCGCAGGGGGCGGAAACACCGGGGAGCTGTTTTTT
d_gene: TRBD1; v_gene: TRBV7-8; j_gene: TRBJ2-5; CDR3aa: CASSSTGGQETQYF; CDR3nt: TGTGCCAGCAGCTCAACAGGGGGCCAAGAGACCCAGTACTTC
d_gene: .; v_gene: TRBV29-1; j_gene: TRBJ2-7; CDR3aa: CSIRSSSYEQYF; CDR3nt: TGCAGCATCCGTAGCAGCTCCTACGAGCAGTACTTC
d_gene: .; v_gene: TRBV6-5; j_gene: TRBJ2-2; CDR3aa: CASSFPGSSGELFF; CDR3nt: TGTGCCAGCAGTTTCCCGGGGTCGAGCGGGGAGCTGTTTTTT
d_gene: TRBD2; v_gene: TRBV12-5; j_gene: TRBJ2-5; CDR3aa: CASGGGVSGRSGETQYF; CDR3nt: TGTGCTAGTGGCGGGGGTGTCAGCGGGAGGTCAGGAGAGACCCAGTACTTC
d_gene: .; v_gene: TRBV4-2; j_gene: TRBJ1-1; CDR3aa: CASGQDRDWWAEAFF; CDR3nt: TGTGCCAGCGGCCAGGACCGGGATTGGTGGGCTGAAGCTTTCTTT
d_gene: TRBD1; v_gene: TRBV7-9; j_gene: TRBJ1-1; CDR3aa: CASSSPVLGGSDRWLAFF; CDR3nt: TGTGCCAGCAGCTCACCCGTCCTAGGCGGTTCGGACAGGTGGTTAGCTTTCTTT
d_gene: TRBD1; v_gene: TRBV9; j_gene: TRBJ2-5; CDR3aa: CASSQGQQETQYF; CDR3nt: TGTGCCAGCAGCCAGGGACAGCAAGAGACCCAGTACTTC
d_gene: TRBD2; v_gene: TRBV4-3; j_gene: TRBJ2-2; CDR3aa: CASSPKVAGLATTGELFF; CDR3nt: TGCGCCAGCAGCCCGAAGGTTGCGGGACTAGCTACAACCGGGGAGCTGTTTTTT
d_gene: TRBD1; v_gene: TRBV5-1; j_gene: TRBJ1-1; CDR3aa: CASSHGQGAKRTEAFF; CDR3nt: TGCGCCAGCAGCCACGGACAGGGGGCAAAACGCACTGAAGCTTTCTTT
d_gene: .; v_gene: TRBV6-5; j_gene: TRBJ2-1; CDR3aa: CASRREGQLNEQFF; CDR3nt: TGTGCCAGCAGGCGCGAGGGCCAACTCAATGAGCAGTTCTTC
d_gene: TRBD1; v_gene: TRBV5-1; j_gene: TRBJ2-1; CDR3aa: CASSGTGAFLGSYNEQFF; CDR3nt: TGCGCCAGCTCCGGGACAGGGGCTTTCTTAGGCTCCTACAATGAGCAGTTCTTC
d_gene: TRBD2; v_gene: TRBV19; j_gene: TRBJ2-1; CDR3aa: CASSIAWPSGNEQFF; CDR3nt: TGTGCCAGTAGTATAGCGTGGCCTAGCGGCAATGAGCAGTTCTTC
d_gene: TRBD2; v_gene: TRBV11-2; j_gene: TRBJ2-3; CDR3aa: CASKASGADTQYF; CDR3nt: TGTGCCAGCAAGGCTAGCGGAGCAGATACGCAGTATTTT
d_gene: TRBD1; v_gene: TRBV18; j_gene: TRBJ2-7; CDR3aa: CASSPRLPGTGVRYEQYF; CDR3nt: TGTGCCAGCTCACCGCGGCTTCCCGGGACAGGGGTCCGCTACGAGCAGTACTTC
d_gene: TRBD1; v_gene: TRBV9; j_gene: TRBJ1-1; CDR3aa: CASSVGGGQANTEAFF; CDR3nt: TGTGCCAGCAGCGTGGGTGGTGGACAGGCGAACACTGAAGCTTTCTTT
d_gene: .; v_gene: TRBV5-1; j_gene: TRBJ1-4; CDR3aa: CASSLEPGTKTFF; CDR3nt: TGCGCCAGCAGCCTAGAACCTGGGACAAAAACGTTTTTT
d_gene: TRBD2; v_gene: TRBV28; j_gene: TRBJ2-7; CDR3aa: CASSSKEPGLAVYEQYF; CDR3nt: TGTGCCAGCAGTTCCAAGGAGCCGGGACTAGCGGTCTACGAGCAGTACTTC
d_gene: .; v_gene: TRBV7-9; j_gene: TRBJ2-5; CDR3aa: CASSLFGVGREYQETQYF; CDR3nt: TGTGCCAGCAGCTTATTCGGTGTTGGGCGGGAATACCAAGAGACCCAGTACTTC
d_gene: TRBD2; v_gene: TRBV5-1; j_gene: TRBJ2-2; CDR3aa: CASKMFLAGANTGELFF; CDR3nt: TGCGCCAGCAAAATGTTCCTAGCGGGGGCGAACACCGGGGAGCTGTTTTTT
d_gene: .; v_gene: TRBV27; j_gene: TRBJ2-7; CDR3aa: CASSNRGELGSEQYF; CDR3nt: TGTGCCAGCAGTAATCGGGGAGAGTTAGGGTCGGAGCAGTACTTC
d_gene: TRBD1; v_gene: TRBV19; j_gene: TRBJ1-1; CDR3aa: CASTKKGGQGDTEAFF; CDR3nt: TGTGCCAGTACCAAAAAAGGTGGACAGGGAGACACTGAAGCTTTCTTT
d_gene: TRBD1; v_gene: TRBV29-1; j_gene: TRBJ2-5; CDR3aa: CSVVRTGAEGEQYF; CDR3nt: TGCAGCGTTGTTCGGACAGGGGCGGAAGGGGAGCAGTACTTC
d_gene: .; v_gene: TRBV7-9; j_gene: TRBJ2-2; CDR3aa: CASSLAAVNTGELFF; CDR3nt: TGTGCCAGCAGCTTAGCCGCGGTGAACACCGGGGAGCTGTTTTTT
d_gene: .; v_gene: TRBV19; j_gene: TRBJ1-2; CDR3aa: CASMGQLTIYGYTF; CDR3nt: TGTGCCAGTATGGGCCAGCTGACGATTTATGGCTACACCTTC
d_gene: .; v_gene: TRBV5-8; j_gene: TRBJ2-3; CDR3aa: CASSASWAKTDTQYF; CDR3nt: TGTGCCAGCAGCGCATCCTGGGCTAAAACAGATACGCAGTATTTT
d_gene: .; v_gene: TRBV5-8; j_gene: TRBJ1-2; CDR3aa: CASSVTGAFYGYTF; CDR3nt: TGTGCCAGCAGCGTAACAGGCGCTTTCTATGGCTACACCTTC
d_gene: .; v_gene: TRBV30; j_gene: TRBJ2-5; CDR3aa: CAWSPAMRWEGGQETQYF; CDR3nt: TGTGCCTGGAGCCCTGCCATGAGGTGGGAGGGGGGGCAAGAGACCCAGTACTTC
d_gene: .; v_gene: TRBV5-5; j_gene: TRBJ1-1; CDR3aa: CASSLFARAYTEAFF; CDR3nt: TGTGCCAGCAGCTTGTTCGCCAGGGCGTACACTGAAGCTTTCTTT